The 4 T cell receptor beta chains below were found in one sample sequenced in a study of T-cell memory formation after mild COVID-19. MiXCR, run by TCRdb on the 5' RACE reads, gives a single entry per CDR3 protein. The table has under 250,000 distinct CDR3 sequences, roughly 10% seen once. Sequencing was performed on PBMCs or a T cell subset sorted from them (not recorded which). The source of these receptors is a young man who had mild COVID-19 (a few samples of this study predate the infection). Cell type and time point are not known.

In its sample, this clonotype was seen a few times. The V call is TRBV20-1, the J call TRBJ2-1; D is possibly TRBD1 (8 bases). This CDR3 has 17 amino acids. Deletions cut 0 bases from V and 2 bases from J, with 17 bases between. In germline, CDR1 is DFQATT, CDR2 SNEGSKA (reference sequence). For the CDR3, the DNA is TGCAGTGCTAGAGATCGCGGACAGGGAGGGCCCTACAATGAGCAGTTCTTC. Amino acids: CSARDRGQGGPYNEQFF.

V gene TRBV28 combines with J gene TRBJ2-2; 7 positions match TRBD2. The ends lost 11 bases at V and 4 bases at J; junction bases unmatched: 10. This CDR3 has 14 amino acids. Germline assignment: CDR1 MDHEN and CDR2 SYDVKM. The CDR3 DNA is TGTGCCGGGAGGGAGCGGTACGTCACCGGGGAGCTGTTTTTT. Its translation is CAGRERYVTGELFF.

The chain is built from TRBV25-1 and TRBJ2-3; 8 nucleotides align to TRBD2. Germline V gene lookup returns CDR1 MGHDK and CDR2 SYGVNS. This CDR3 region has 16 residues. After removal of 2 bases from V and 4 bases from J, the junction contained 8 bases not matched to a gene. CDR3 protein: CASSEGRGGFADTQYF. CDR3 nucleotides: TGTGCCAGCAGTGAAGGACGGGGGGGCTTCGCAGATACGCAGTATTTT.

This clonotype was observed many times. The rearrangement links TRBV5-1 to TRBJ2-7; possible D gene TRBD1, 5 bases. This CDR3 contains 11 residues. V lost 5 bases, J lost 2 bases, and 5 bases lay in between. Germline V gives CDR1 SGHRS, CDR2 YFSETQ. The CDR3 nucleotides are TGCGCCAGCAGGGACACCTACGAGCAGTACGTC. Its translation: CASRDTYEQYV.